These 20 T cell receptor beta chains originate from one sample sequenced in a study of T cells in Graves' hyperthyroidism and ophthalmopathy. TCR beta CDR3 regions were amplified from RNA. Using the HTBI primer set, a first-round RT-PCR was run on the TCR CDR3. TCRdb reprocessed the multiplex PCR reads with MiXCR, giving one entry per CDR3 protein. The table records about 760,000 distinct CDR3 sequences, around 40% of them present only once. Source material: blood. The receptors were sampled from a woman between 40 and 50 years old with Graves' hyperthyroidism.

This clonotype showed up many times. The chain employs TRBV7-6 and TRBJ1-2; TRBD1 is a possible D gene (5 bases). Trimming shortened V by 3 bases and J by 4 bases, and 15 bases separated the two germline ends. CDR1 and CDR2 from the germline V gene are SGHVS and FNYEAQ. The CDR3 covers 15 residues. DNA of the CDR3: TGTGCCAGCAGCTTTCAGCCCGAGGGGCTCTATGGCTACACCTTC. It translates to CASSFQPEGLYGYTF.

The chain uses TRBV10-3 and TRBJ2-7; 9 nucleotides match TRBD1. Germline-derived CDR1 and CDR2 are ENHRY and SYGVKD. This CDR3 is built from 14 residues. With V trimmed by 5 bases and J by 2 bases, 4 bases remained unmatched. DNA of the CDR3: TGTGCCATCAGTCGGACAGGGGCTACCTACGAGCAGTACTTC. This translates into CAISRTGATYEQYF.

This clonotype was seen repeatedly, ten times or more. The genes are TRBV29-1 and TRBJ1-3; 9 bases line up with TRBD1. CDR1 SQVTM and CDR2 ANQGSEA come from the germline V gene. The CDR3 is 16 residues long. The J segment lost 2 bases and the V segment lost 1 base, leaving 6 bases of the junction unmatched. The CDR3 nucleotides are TGCAGCGTTGAAGGGACAGGGGAGGCAACTGGAAACACCATATATTTT. It yields the protein CSVEGTGEATGNTIYF.

The table lists this clonotype with many counts. The rearrangement links TRBV7-9 to TRBJ1-2, with D possibly matching TRBD1 (6 bases). The CDR3 is made up of 14 amino acids. CDR1 SEHNR and CDR2 FQNEAQ come from the germline V gene (reference sequence). Trimming removed 10 bases at V and 4 bases at J, with 19 bases between. This chain's CDR3 is CATWSGGQSYGYTF. CDR3 DNA sequence: TGTGCCACTTGGTCGGGGGGCCAGAGCTATGGCTACACCTTC.

Remarks on this clonotype: With a much larger clone just one base away, this may be a read error. The gene calls are TRBV7-2 and TRBJ1-6; possibly TRBD1 for D (5 bases). This CDR3 has 16 residues. Germline CDR1 and CDR2: SGHTA and FQGNSA. The CDR3 loop is CAGSRQLSSYNSPLHF. CDR3 in DNA: TGTGCCGGCAGCCGACAGCTATCCTCCTATAATTCACCCCTCCACTTT.

The chain has TRBV10-2 and TRBJ1-1; D is unresolved. Trimming left V 6 bases short and J 1 base short, with 9 bases between. The CDR3 runs to 13 residues. Germline loops: CDR1 WSHSY, CDR2 SAAADI. This CDR3 reads CASRAKGNTEAFF. The DNA for the CDR3 is TGCGCCAGCAGGGCCAAAGGGAACACTGAAGCTTTCTTT.

This clonotype was seen at least ten times. The V call is TRBV20-1, the J call TRBJ2-7, with TRBD1 identical over 11 bases. Germline V gene sequence: CDR1 DFQATT, CDR2 SNEGSKA (reference sequence). V lost 3 bases and J lost 3; bases outside the gene matches: 4. The CDR3 is made up of 14 amino acids. The CDR3 protein is CSASGGTGGYEQYF. For the CDR3, the DNA is TGCAGTGCTAGTGGCGGGACAGGGGGCTACGAGCAGTACTTC.

This rearrangement joins TRBV5-1 to TRBJ1-1, with 7 nucleotides matching TRBD1. After removal of 4 bases from V and 3 bases from J, the junction contained 9 bases not matched to a gene. CDR1 and CDR2 from the germline V gene are SGHRS and YFSETQ. The CDR3 runs 15 residues. The CDR3 spells CASSLTGNTDTEAFF. CDR3 DNA sequence: TGCGCCAGCAGCCTGACAGGGAACACCGACACTGAAGCTTTCTTT.

This clonotype was seen at least ten times. CDR3 protein: CASSLASGYGYTF. CDR3 bases: TGTGCCAGCAGCTTGGCCTCTGGCTATGGCTACACCTTC. This chain connects TRBV5-5 to TRBJ1-2; D remains ambiguous. The CDR3 length is 13 residues. Trimming took off 0 bases at V and 4 bases at J, with 7 bases between the two ends. From germline, CDR1 is SGHKS and CDR2 YYEKEE (reference sequence).

This clonotype was counted many times. CDR3 amino acids: CASSLLGGFGNTEAFF. In DNA, the CDR3 is TGTGCCAGCAGCTTGTTGGGAGGGTTCGGGAACACTGAAGCTTTCTTT. The chain employs TRBV7-9 and TRBJ1-1; D is unclear. The CDR3 contains 16 residues. Germline-derived CDR1 and CDR2 are SEHNR and FQNEAQ (reference sequence). Trimming pared 3 bases from V and 1 base from J, leaving 15 bases between.

This clonotype was counted only a few times. The chain carries TRBV11-2 and TRBJ1-1; 9 bases map to TRBD1. V shed 3 bases and J 4 bases; nucleotides not matched to a gene: 9. In germline, CDR1 is SGHAT, CDR2 FQNNGV. The CDR3 spans 16 residues. The CDR3 here is CASSFYAGQGSTEAFF. The CDR3 region has the DNA TGTGCCAGCAGCTTTTACGCTGGACAGGGGTCCACTGAAGCTTTCTTT.

The chain is built from TRBV7-9 and TRBJ2-5; maybe TRBD2 (6 bases). The CDR3 loop spans 15 amino acids. Germline loops: CDR1 SEHNR, CDR2 FQNEAQ (reference sequence). V lost 1 base, J lost 5 bases, and 14 bases lay in between. The CDR3 coding sequence is TGTGCCAGCAGCTTAGAGGGACTGATGCAGGAGACCCAGTACTTC. Amino acids: CASSLEGLMQETQYF.

The V call is TRBV19, the J call TRBJ1-5; D is possibly TRBD1 (5 bases). Germline values: CDR1 LNHDA, CDR2 SQIVND (reference sequence). The CDR3 length is 15 residues. Trimming took off 7 bases at V and 8 bases at J, with 21 bases between the two ends. DNA for the CDR3: TGTGCCAGTACCCTCAGGGAGGGATACGTTAAGCCCCAGCATTTT. It is translated as CASTLREGYVKPQHF.

At least ten counts were recorded for this clonotype. The chain combines TRBV7-6 with TRBJ1-1; no definite D call. V lost 4 bases to trimming and J lost 4 bases, with 13 bases between them. The germline gives CDR1 SGHVS, CDR2 FNYEAQ. The CDR3 runs 14 residues. CDR3 sequence: CASSSSPSVTEAFF. CDR3 DNA sequence: TGTGCCAGCAGCTCCAGCCCGTCAGTCACTGAAGCTTTCTTT.

The chain has TRBV2 and TRBJ1-5; weak D call: TRBD1 (6 bases). The CDR3 covers 15 residues. CDR1 is SNHLY and CDR2 is FYNNEI in the germline V gene. The ends were cut back, 7 bases at V and 1 base at J, with 14 bases in the middle. CDR3: CASTIAGGSNQPQHF. The DNA of the CDR3 is TGTGCCAGCACCATAGCGGGGGGCAGCAATCAGCCCCAGCATTTT.

The chain couples TRBV2 to TRBJ1-1; 7 bases are shared with TRBD1. The germline V gene encodes CDR1 SNHLY and CDR2 FYNNEI. The CDR3 has 14 amino acids. V trimming: 3 bases; J trimming: 2 bases; junction bases outside the gene matches: 3. In DNA form, the CDR3 reads TGTGCCAGCAGTGAGACAGGGAGCAACACTGAAGCTTTCTTT. Translated: CASSETGSNTEAFF.

The chain employs TRBV4-1 and TRBJ1-2; D is perhaps TRBD1 (5 bases). V lost 3 bases to trimming and J lost 4 bases, with 12 bases between them. Germline V gives CDR1 MGHRA, CDR2 YSYEKL. This CDR3 is 14 amino acids long. The CDR3 DNA reads as TGCGCCAGCAGCCAGAGGGACGTATCCTATGGCTACACCTTC. This codes for CASSQRDVSYGYTF.

The chain couples TRBV7-9 to TRBJ2-7, with 7 bases lining up with TRBD1. Germline CDR1 SEHNR, CDR2 FQNEAQ (reference sequence). This CDR3 has 17 residues. With V trimmed by 5 bases and J by 1 base, 14 bases remained unmatched. CDR3 sequence (DNA): TGTGCCAGCAGCCCCTTAGGGAGACAGGGATGGTCCTACGAGCAGTACTTC. The encoded protein is CASSPLGRQGWSYEQYF.

As regards this clonotype: One end of the junction is discordant with germline, which a read error may explain. V and J are TRBV10-3 and TRBJ1-1; 7 positions agree with TRBD1. The CDR3 sequence is 15 residues long. CDR1 and CDR2 from the germline V gene are ENHRY and SYGVKD. The CDR3 sequence: CASSDSNRGNTEAFF. The CDR3 nucleotides read TGTGCCAGCAGTGACTCGAACAGGGGGAACACTGAAGCTTTCTTT.

The chain has TRBV19 and TRBJ1-2, with D uncertain. CDR3 length: 15 amino acids. Germline V gives CDR1 LNHDA, CDR2 SQIVND (reference sequence). The germline V and J ends were trimmed by 7 bases and 0 bases, with 15 bases remaining between them. CDR3 bases: TGTGCCAGTAATCGGACCCCGCGAGCTAACTATGGCTACACCTTC. This codes for CASNRTPRANYGYTF.